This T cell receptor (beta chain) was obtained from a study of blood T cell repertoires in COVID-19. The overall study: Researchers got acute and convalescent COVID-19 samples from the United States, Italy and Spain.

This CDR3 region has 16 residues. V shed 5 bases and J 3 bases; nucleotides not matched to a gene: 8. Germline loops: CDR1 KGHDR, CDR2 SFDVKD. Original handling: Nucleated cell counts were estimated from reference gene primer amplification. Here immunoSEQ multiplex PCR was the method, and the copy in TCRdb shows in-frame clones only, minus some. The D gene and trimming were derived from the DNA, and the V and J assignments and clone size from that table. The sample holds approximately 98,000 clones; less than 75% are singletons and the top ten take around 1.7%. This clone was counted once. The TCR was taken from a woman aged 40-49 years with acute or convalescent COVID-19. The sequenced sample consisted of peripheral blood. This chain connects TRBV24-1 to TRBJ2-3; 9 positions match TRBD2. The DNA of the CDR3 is TGTGCCACCAGTGCGGCGCGGGGGGGCGGTACAGATACGCAGTATTTT. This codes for CATSAARGGGTDTQYF.